This T cell receptor beta chain came from a study of T-cell memory formation after mild COVID-19. Study background: Among the donors, TCR clusters were largely specific to each donor. Study findings and constraints: Prior to infection, memory already included some responding clones, suggesting cross-reactive memory joined. Contracting clones localized mainly to CM and EM when CD4+ and mainly to EMRA when CD8+.

Per the germline V gene, CDR1 is GTSNPN and CDR2 is SVGIG (reference sequence). The V gene lost 5 bases and the J gene lost 6 bases, with 17 bases spanning the gap. CDR3 length equals 14 residues. Sample barcodes and UMIs were carried by the TCR alpha and TCR beta cDNA libraries that 5'RACE generated with constant-segment primers. TCRdb reprocessed the 5' RACE reads via MiXCR and lists one record per CDR3 protein. The data hold 550,000 to 650,000 distinct CDR3 sequences, with roughly a sixth observed a single time. Note on this clonotype: Its antigen is not identified.

The sequenced material came from PBMCs or a T cell subset sorted from them (not recorded which). The TCR sequence derives from an adult woman who had mild COVID-19 (a few samples of this study predate the infection). Cell type and time point are not known. This chain links TRBV30 with TRBJ2-1; the D call may be TRBD1 or TRBD2 (5 bases each). The CDR3: CAWLGQGASNEQFF. Written as DNA, the CDR3 is TGTGCCTGGTTGGGGCAGGGAGCCTCCAATGAGCAGTTCTTC.